The 3 T cell receptor beta chains in this list originate from one sample, sequenced in a study of blood T cell repertoires in COVID-19. Sequencing was performed with immunoSEQ multiplex PCR; in TCRdb, only in-frame clones are kept and a portion is missing. Among fewer than 400,000 clones, roughly nine tenths were seen once, and the ten largest hold 3% to 5%. The sequenced sample consisted of PBMCs or T cells enriched from blood (not recorded which). The receptors derive from a woman aged 25 to 39 who had been exposed to COVID-19.

This chain connects TRBV29-1 to TRBJ2-2, with D hard to call. V was trimmed by 2 bases and J by 0 bases, leaving 13 bases between them. Germline loops: CDR1 SQVTM, CDR2 ANQGSEA. This CDR3 is 16 amino acids long. The CDR3 DNA sequence: TGCAGCGTTGAACCGGTAGAGTACTCGAACACCGGGGAGCTGTTTTTT. Its protein product is CSVEPVEYSNTGELFF.

CDR3 sequence reads: CASSVGANPGELFF. The CDR3 DNA follows: TGTGCCAGCAGCGTAGGGGCCAACCCCGGGGAGCTGTTTTTT. The chain joins TRBV9 to TRBJ2-2; D remains ambiguous. This CDR3 contains 14 residues. Germline assignment: CDR1 SGDLS and CDR2 YYNGEE. The V and J ends lost 0 bases and 6 bases respectively, with 9 bases between them.

V usage is TRBV6-5 and J usage is TRBJ2-2, with 14 bases that match TRBD2. This CDR3 has 15 amino acids. Per the germline V gene, CDR1 is MNHEY and CDR2 is SVGAGI. V dropped 7 bases and J dropped 6; count of bases not matched to a gene: 4. CDR3 in DNA: TGTGCCAGCAAACCGGGACTAGCGGGGGCCGGGGAGCTGTTTTTT. Translation gives CASKPGLAGAGELFF.